This is a list of T cell receptor beta chains from one sample in a study of blood T cells in healthy people across ages. Via MiXCR, TCRdb re-called the 5' RACE reads, giving one row per CDR3 protein. The sample records some 940,000 distinct CDR3 sequences, about 27% being singletons. The data were also submitted as part of a second study, on T cells of mothers and their children.

The sequencing input was blood. Receptors originate from a middle-aged woman in good health. CDR3s include the opening cysteine and the closing phenylalanine or tryptophan. Fields, in order: CDR3 DNA, CDR3 protein, V gene, J gene, D gene, clone size. D genes are given only for firm matches. Where a row states a size, it is once, few, many or the class of an expanded clone; other rows omit it.

TGTGCCAGCAGTCCCAGCCCTCTAGCGGGTCAAGAGACCCAGTACTTC	CASSPSPLAGQETQYF	TRBV28	TRBJ2-5	TRBD2	NA
TGTGCCACTCGGCTTAGCGGGGGGGGCTCCTACGAGCAGTACTTC	CATRLSGGGSYEQYF	TRBV15	TRBJ2-7	TRBD2	few
TGTGCCAGCAGTCCTTGGTCGACAGATACGCAGTATTTT	CASSPWSTDTQYF	TRBV2	TRBJ2-3	NA	few
TGTGCCTGGAGTGCTCTGGACAGGGCCTACGGGCAGTACTTC	CAWSALDRAYGQYF	TRBV30	TRBJ2-7	TRBD1	NA
TGTGCCAGCATGCCCGGGTCCGGAGGGAGCACTGAAGCTTTCTTT	CASMPGSGGSTEAFF	TRBV28	TRBJ1-1	NA	NA
TGCAGTGCTCCAAGGACAGCCCACAATGAGCAGTTCTTC	CSAPRTAHNEQFF	TRBV20-1	TRBJ2-1	NA	many
TGTGCCAGCAGCCCCGGGACAGCCCTGGGATATGGCTACACCTTC	CASSPGTALGYGYTF	TRBV7-8	TRBJ1-2	TRBD1	many
TGTGCCACCCGACGAGGGGGCGGGGAAGTAGAACGTCAGTTCTTC	CATRRGGGEVERQFF	TRBV27	TRBJ2-1	NA	NA
TGTGCCAGCAGCTTATCGCCGGAACAGCCCTACGAGCAGTACTTC	CASSLSPEQPYEQYF	TRBV6-6	TRBJ2-7	NA	once
TGTGCCAGCAGCGTAGTGGAGGAAGGCTACACCTTC	CASSVVEEGYTF	TRBV9	TRBJ1-2	NA	NA
TGCGCCAGCAGCTTGGAAGGCCAGGCCGGGGAGCTGTTTTTT	CASSLEGQAGELFF	TRBV5-1	TRBJ2-2	NA	NA
TGTGCCAGCAGGCTGCAGGGGGACTATGGCTACACCTTC	CASRLQGDYGYTF	TRBV3-1	TRBJ1-2	TRBD1	few
TGCGCCAGCAGCCAAGATGGGTATGACTATGGCTACACCTTC	CASSQDGYDYGYTF	TRBV4-3	TRBJ1-2	NA	many
TGCAGTGTACACAAAACCTACGAGCAGTACTTC	CSVHKTYEQYF	TRBV20-1	TRBJ2-7	NA	once
TGTGCCAGCAGGGGAGGCAGGGGCAACTATGGCTACACCTTC	CASRGGRGNYGYTF	TRBV2	TRBJ1-2	NA	few
TGTGCCAGCAGCCATCCAAGCCCCCTTTACTCTGGGGCCAACGTCCTGACTTTC	CASSHPSPLYSGANVLTF	TRBV14	TRBJ2-6	NA	NA
TGTGCCAGCAGCCGCAGCGGCCGGATGAACACTGAAGCTTTCTTT	CASSRSGRMNTEAFF	TRBV3-1	TRBJ1-1	NA	NA
TGTGCCAGCAGCTTTGCAGGGGGCGACGTGGATGAGCAGTTCTTC	CASSFAGGDVDEQFF	TRBV5-5	TRBJ2-1	TRBD1	few
TGTGCCAGCAGTTCCGGGATTATTAATCAGCCCCAGCATTTT	CASSSGIINQPQHF	TRBV7-9	TRBJ1-5	NA	NA
TGTGCCAGCAGCTTGGCGATTGGGCAAGGCCCTCGAGCCAAAAACATTCAGTACTTC	CASSLAIGQGPRAKNIQYF	TRBV7-9	TRBJ2-4	NA	NA
TGTGCCAGCAGCTCCGGAGGGTCGGGCACTGAAGCTTTCTTT	CASSSGGSGTEAFF	TRBV4-2	TRBJ1-1	NA	NA
TGTGCCAGCAGTTGGAGTCAGGGGAACACTGAAGCTTTCTTT	CASSWSQGNTEAFF	TRBV12-3/TRBV12-4	TRBJ1-1	NA	NA
TGTGCCAGCAGCAGGGACGAGGAGCAGTACTTC	CASSRDEEQYF	TRBV7-2	TRBJ2-4	NA	NA
TGTGCCAGTAGTCCCGGACAGTGGAGCTCCTACGAGCAGTACTTC	CASSPGQWSSYEQYF	TRBV19	TRBJ2-7	NA	few
TGTGCCAGCAGTATAGACAGGGGGACTGAAGCTTTCTTT	CASSIDRGTEAFF	TRBV25-1	TRBJ1-1	TRBD1	many
TGTGCCAGCAGCGCCCCAGGCGGGAGGGAGACCCAGTACTTC	CASSAPGGRETQYF	TRBV7-2	TRBJ2-5	TRBD2	NA
TGTGCCAGCAGCTTCCGACAGGACAACTATAATTCACCCCTCCACTTT	CASSFRQDNYNSPLHF	TRBV7-2	TRBJ1-6	NA	NA
TGTGCCGGCCAGGGACAGGGGTACACAGATACGCAGTATTTT	CAGQGQGYTDTQYF	TRBV28	TRBJ2-3	TRBD1	few
TGCGCCAGCAGCTATCTAGCGGGTGGAGCCAAAAACATTCAGTACTTC	CASSYLAGGAKNIQYF	TRBV5-1	TRBJ2-4	TRBD2	NA
TGTGCCAGCAGTTTGAGGCAGGATGAGCAGTTCTTC	CASSLRQDEQFF	TRBV12-3/TRBV12-4	TRBJ2-1	NA	few
TGTGCCAGCACCCATGGGGTTGGCTACGAGCAGTACTTC	CASTHGVGYEQYF	TRBV27	TRBJ2-7	NA	NA
TGTGCCAGCAGCTTATGGGGAAGTCAGCCCCAGCATTTT	CASSLWGSQPQHF	TRBV7-9	TRBJ1-5	NA	NA
TGTGCCAGCAGCGTAGACAGGGGGGGAACTAATGAAAAACTGTTTTTT	CASSVDRGGTNEKLFF	TRBV7-2	TRBJ1-4	TRBD1	once
TGTGCCAGCAGTTGGGGGACAGGGGGAACCTACGAGCAGTACTTC	CASSWGTGGTYEQYF	TRBV27	TRBJ2-7	TRBD1	many
TGTGCCACCGAGTTTAGGGTCGGCAGGGGGGGGACTGAAGCTTTCTTT	CATEFRVGRGGTEAFF	TRBV28	TRBJ1-1	TRBD1	few
TGTGCCAGCAGCCAAGATTTAATGGCCTACGAGCAGTACTTC	CASSQDLMAYEQYF	TRBV3-1	TRBJ2-7	NA	NA
TGTGCCAGCAGCTTTGGGGCATTCCAAGAGACCCAGTACTTC	CASSFGAFQETQYF	TRBV9	TRBJ2-5	NA	many
TGTGCCAGCAGCGACACTAGCGGGGGGGCCTACGAGCAGTACTTC	CASSDTSGGAYEQYF	TRBV7-2	TRBJ2-7	TRBD2	many
TGTGCCAGCAGTGACCAGGGAAGCTATGGCTACACCTTC	CASSDQGSYGYTF	TRBV6-2/TRBV6-3	TRBJ1-2	NA	NA
TGTGCCAGCAGCGGGACAAACTCCTACGAGCAGTACTTC	CASSGTNSYEQYF	TRBV9	TRBJ2-7	NA	many
TGTGCCAGCAGCTTATCACGGGCCAGTGGGAATGAGCAGTTCTTC	CASSLSRASGNEQFF	TRBV7-3	TRBJ2-1	NA	few
TGCAGTGTTAGAGAAGGGGCCGGAGATACGCAGTATTTT	CSVREGAGDTQYF	TRBV20-1	TRBJ2-3	NA	NA
TGCGCCAGCAGCTTGGTTAGCGTTGAAAGGTACACTGAAGCTTTCTTT	CASSLVSVERYTEAFF	TRBV5-1	TRBJ1-1	NA	NA
TGCGCCAGCAGCATTGCCGGGACAGGAGGACCTGGAAACACCATATATTTT	CASSIAGTGGPGNTIYF	TRBV5-1	TRBJ1-3	TRBD1	few
TGTGCCAGCTTCGACAGGACCCCCGAGGGCTACACCTTC	CASFDRTPEGYTF	TRBV7-9	TRBJ1-2	NA	many
TGTGCCAGCAGAGTGGACAGCCTCGTGAAGGGCTACACCTTC	CASRVDSLVKGYTF	TRBV5-4	TRBJ1-2	NA	NA
TGCGCCAGCAGCTTGGCAGCTAAGAGCATTCAGTACTTC	CASSLAAKSIQYF	TRBV5-1	TRBJ2-4	NA	once
TGCAGCGTCACGACAGGGGACATTCAGTACTTC	CSVTTGDIQYF	TRBV29-1	TRBJ2-4	TRBD1	NA
TGTGCCAGCCTCGGTGGGGGTTCCTACGAGCAGTACTTC	CASLGGGSYEQYF	TRBV28	TRBJ2-7	NA	few
TGTGCCAGCAGTGAATCCGGGCGGGGGAGCGATGAGCAGTTCTTC	CASSESGRGSDEQFF	TRBV25-1	TRBJ2-1	TRBD2	many
TGTGCCATCAGTGACCGAGAGCGGGGAACGACAGATACGCAGTATTTT	CAISDRERGTTDTQYF	TRBV10-3	TRBJ2-3	TRBD2	NA
TGCAGCGTTGACCACAGGGGATCCAGGGAGACCCAGTACTTC	CSVDHRGSRETQYF	TRBV29-1	TRBJ2-5	TRBD1	few
TGCGCCAGCAGTGACGGACAGGCAAAGGGAACAGATACGCAGTATTTT	CASSDGQAKGTDTQYF	TRBV10-1	TRBJ2-3	TRBD1	once
TGTGCCAGCAGTTTAAGCGTAGGGGGGTCCCGAAACTCCTACGAGCAGTACTTC	CASSLSVGGSRNSYEQYF	TRBV12-3/TRBV12-4	TRBJ2-7	NA	NA
TGTGCCAGCAGTTTCCCTCGGACAGGGGGAGAGACCCAGTACTTC	CASSFPRTGGETQYF	TRBV28	TRBJ2-5	TRBD1	few